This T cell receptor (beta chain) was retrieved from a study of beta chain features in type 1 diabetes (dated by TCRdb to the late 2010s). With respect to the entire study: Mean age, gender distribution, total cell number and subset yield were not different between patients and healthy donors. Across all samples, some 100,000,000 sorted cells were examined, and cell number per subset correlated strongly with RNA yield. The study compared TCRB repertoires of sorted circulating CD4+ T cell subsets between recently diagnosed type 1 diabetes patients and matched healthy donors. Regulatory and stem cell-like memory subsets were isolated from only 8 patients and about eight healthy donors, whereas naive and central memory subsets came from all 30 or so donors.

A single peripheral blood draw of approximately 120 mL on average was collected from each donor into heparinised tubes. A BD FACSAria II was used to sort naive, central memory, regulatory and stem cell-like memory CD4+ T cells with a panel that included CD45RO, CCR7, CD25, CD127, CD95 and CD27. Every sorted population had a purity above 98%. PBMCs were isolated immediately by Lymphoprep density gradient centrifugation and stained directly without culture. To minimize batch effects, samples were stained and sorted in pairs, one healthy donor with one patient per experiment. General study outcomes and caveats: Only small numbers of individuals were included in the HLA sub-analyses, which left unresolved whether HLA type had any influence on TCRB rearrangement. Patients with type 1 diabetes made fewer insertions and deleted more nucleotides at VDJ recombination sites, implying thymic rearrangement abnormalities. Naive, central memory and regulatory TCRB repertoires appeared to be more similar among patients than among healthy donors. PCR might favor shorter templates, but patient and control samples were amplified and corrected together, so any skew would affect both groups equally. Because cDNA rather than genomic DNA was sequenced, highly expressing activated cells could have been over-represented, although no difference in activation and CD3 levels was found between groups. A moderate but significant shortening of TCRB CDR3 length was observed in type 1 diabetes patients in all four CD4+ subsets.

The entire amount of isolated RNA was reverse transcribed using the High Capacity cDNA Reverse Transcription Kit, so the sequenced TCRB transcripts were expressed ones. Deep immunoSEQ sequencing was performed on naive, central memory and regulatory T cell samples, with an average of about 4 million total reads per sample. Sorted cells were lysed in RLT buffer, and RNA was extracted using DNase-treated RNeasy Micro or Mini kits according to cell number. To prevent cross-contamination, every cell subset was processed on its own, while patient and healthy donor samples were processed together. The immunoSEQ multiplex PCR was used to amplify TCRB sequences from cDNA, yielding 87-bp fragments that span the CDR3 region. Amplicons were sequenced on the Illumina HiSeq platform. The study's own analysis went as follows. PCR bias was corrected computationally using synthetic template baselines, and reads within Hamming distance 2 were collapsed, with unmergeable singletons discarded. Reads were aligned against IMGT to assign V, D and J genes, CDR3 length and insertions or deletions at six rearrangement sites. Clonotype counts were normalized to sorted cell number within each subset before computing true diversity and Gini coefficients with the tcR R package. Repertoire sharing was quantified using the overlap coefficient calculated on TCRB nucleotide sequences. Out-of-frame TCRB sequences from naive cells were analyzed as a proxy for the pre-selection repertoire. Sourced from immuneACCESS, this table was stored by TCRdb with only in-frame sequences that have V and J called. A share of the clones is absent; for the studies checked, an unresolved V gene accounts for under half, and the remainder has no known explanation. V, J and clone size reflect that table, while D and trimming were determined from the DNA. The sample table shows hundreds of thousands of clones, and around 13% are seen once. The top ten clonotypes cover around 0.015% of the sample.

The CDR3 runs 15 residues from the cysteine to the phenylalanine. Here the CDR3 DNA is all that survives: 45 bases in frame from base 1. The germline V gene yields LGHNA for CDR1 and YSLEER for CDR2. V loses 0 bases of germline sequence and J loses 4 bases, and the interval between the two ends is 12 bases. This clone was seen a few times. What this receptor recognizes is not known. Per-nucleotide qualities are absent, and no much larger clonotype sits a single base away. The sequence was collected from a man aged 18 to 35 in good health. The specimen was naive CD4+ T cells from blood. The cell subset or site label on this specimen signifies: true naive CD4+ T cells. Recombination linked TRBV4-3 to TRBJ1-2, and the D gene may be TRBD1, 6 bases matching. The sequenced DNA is TGCGCCAGCAGCCAAGAACTGAGCAGGGGCTATGGCTACACCTTC. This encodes CASSQELSRGYGYTF.